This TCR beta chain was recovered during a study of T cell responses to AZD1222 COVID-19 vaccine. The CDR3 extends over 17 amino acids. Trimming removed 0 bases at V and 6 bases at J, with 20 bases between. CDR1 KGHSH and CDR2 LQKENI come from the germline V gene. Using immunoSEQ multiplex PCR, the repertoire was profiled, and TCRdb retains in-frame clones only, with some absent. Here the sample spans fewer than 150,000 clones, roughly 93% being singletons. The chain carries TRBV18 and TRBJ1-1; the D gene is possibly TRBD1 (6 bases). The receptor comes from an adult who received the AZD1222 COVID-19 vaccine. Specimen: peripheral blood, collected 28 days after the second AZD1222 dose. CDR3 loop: CASSPPNRVVVGPEAFF. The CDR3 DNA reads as TGTGCCAGCTCACCACCAAACAGGGTAGTCGTCGGGCCTGAAGCTTTCTTT.